This T cell receptor (beta chain) was recovered during a study of T-cell memory formation after mild COVID-19. TCRdb reanalysed the 5' RACE reads using MiXCR and keeps one entry per CDR3 protein. The sample has approximately 180,000 distinct CDR3 sequences, roughly 16% seen once; the top ten hold 2% to 2.5%. Trimming left V 0 bases short and J 3 bases short, with 14 bases between. The CDR3 consists of 16 residues. Germline V gene lookup returns CDR1 SEHNR and CDR2 FQNEAQ (reference sequence). The specimen sequenced was PBMCs or a T cell subset sorted from them (not recorded which). The receptor was derived from an adult woman who had mild COVID-19 (a few samples of this study predate the infection). Cell type and time point are not known. This chain links TRBV7-9 with TRBJ1-1; tentative D call: TRBD1 (5 bases). The CDR3 loop is CASSLASGKVYTEAFF. The CDR3 nucleotides read TGTGCCAGCAGCTTAGCCTCAGGGAAGGTTTACACTGAAGCTTTCTTT. The full variable domain, completed using reference TRBV7-9 and TRBJ1-1, is DTGVSQNPRHKITKRGQNVTFRCDPISEHNRLYWYRQTLGQGPEFLTYFQNEAQLEKSRLLSDRFSAERPKGSFSTLEIQRTEQGDSAMYLCASSLASGKVYTEAFFGQGTRLTVV.